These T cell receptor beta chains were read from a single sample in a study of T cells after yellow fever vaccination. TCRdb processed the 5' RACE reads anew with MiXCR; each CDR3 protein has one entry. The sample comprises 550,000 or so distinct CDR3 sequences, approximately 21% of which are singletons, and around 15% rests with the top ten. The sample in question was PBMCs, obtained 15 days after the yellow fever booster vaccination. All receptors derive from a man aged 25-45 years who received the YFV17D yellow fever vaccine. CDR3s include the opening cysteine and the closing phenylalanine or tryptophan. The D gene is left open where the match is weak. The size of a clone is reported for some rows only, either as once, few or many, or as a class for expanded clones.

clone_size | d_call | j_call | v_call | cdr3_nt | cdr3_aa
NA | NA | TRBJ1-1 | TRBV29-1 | TGCAGCGTTGGAGGATCAGGCACTGAAGCTTTCTTT | CSVGGSGTEAFF
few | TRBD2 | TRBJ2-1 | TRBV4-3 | TGCGCCAGCAGCCAAGATAGGGGCCCGGGGGGAGTCTACAATGAGCAGTTCTTC | CASSQDRGPGGVYNEQFF
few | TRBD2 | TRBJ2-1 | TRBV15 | TGTGCCACCAGCACCTCAGCGGGAGGCCACAATGAGCAGTTCTTC | CATSTSAGGHNEQFF
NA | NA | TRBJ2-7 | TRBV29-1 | TGCAGCGTTGAACTGCAGGCGGGAAACGACTACGAGCAGTACTTC | CSVELQAGNDYEQYF
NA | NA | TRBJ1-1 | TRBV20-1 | TGCAGTGCTCAAAGACAGTCCATGAACACTGAAGCTTTCTTT | CSAQRQSMNTEAFF
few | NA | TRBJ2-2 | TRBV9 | TGTGCCAGCAGACAGGCTTTCAACACCGGGGAGCTGTTTTTT | CASRQAFNTGELFF
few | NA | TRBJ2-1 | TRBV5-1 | TGCGCCAGCAGCTTGGCAACGCAGACTATCAATGAGCAGTTCTTC | CASSLATQTINEQFF
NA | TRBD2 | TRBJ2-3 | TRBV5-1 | TGCGCCAGCGCCCAAGGGAGGGGCGGCACAGATACGCAGTATTTT | CASAQGRGGTDTQYF
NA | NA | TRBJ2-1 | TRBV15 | TGTGCCACCAGCAGAGGTGGGACTGAGCAGTTCTTC | CATSRGGTEQFF
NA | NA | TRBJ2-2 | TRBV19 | TGTGCCAGTACGTGGACAGCACTGAACACCGGGGAGCTGTTTTTT | CASTWTALNTGELFF
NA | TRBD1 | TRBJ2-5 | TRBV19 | TGTGCCAGTAGTTACCTCGACAGGGTAGGGGAGACCCAGTACTTC | CASSYLDRVGETQYF
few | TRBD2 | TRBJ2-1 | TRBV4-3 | TGCGCCAGCAGCCGACTAGCGGGAGATTACAACAATGAGCAGTTCTTC | CASSRLAGDYNNEQFF
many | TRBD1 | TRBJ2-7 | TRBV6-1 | TGTGCCAGCAGTCTCGGGACAGGGTCCTACGAGCAGTACTTC | CASSLGTGSYEQYF
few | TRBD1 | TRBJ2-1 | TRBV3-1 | TGTGCCAGCAGCCAAGTTCACCGGACAGGGGGCAATGAGCAGTTCTTC | CASSQVHRTGGNEQFF
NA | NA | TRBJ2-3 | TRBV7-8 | TGTGCCAGCAGCTTACTGGCGAACCCCACAGATACGCAGTATTTT | CASSLLANPTDTQYF
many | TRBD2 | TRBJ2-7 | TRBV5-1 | TGCGCCAGCAGCCTTAGCGGGAGCTCCTACGAGCAGTACTTC | CASSLSGSSYEQYF
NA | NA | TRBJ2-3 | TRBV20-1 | TGCAGTGCACCGGACTCCAGTCCCACAGATACGCAGTATTTT | CSAPDSSPTDTQYF
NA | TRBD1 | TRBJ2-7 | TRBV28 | TGTGCCAGCAGTTTAGGGTTCCGGACAGGTAATCTTTTGGAGCAGTACTTC | CASSLGFRTGNLLEQYF
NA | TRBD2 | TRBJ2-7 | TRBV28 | TGTGCCAGCAACTCCGGGACTAAAGATCCGCATTCCCACTTC | CASNSGTKDPHSHF
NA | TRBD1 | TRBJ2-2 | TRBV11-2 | TGTGCCAGCAGCTTGTGGACAGGGGACACCGGGGAGCTGTTTTTT | CASSLWTGDTGELFF
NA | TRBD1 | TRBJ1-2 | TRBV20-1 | TGCAGTGCAACGACAGGGAGGAATGGCTACACCTTC | CSATTGRNGYTF
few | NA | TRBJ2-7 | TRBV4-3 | TGCGCCAGCAGCCAAGAGATGTGGGTTGACGAGCAGTACTTC | CASSQEMWVDEQYF
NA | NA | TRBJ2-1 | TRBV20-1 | TGCAGTGCTAGAGAGGATAGGAGGACTATTCAGTTCTTC | CSAREDRRTIQFF
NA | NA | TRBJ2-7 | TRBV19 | TGTGCCACCGCCGGGACGCCTTCCTACGAGCAGTACTTC | CATAGTPSYEQYF
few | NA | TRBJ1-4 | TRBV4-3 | TGCGCCAGCAGCCAAGCATCTCAACCAAGGGAAAAACTGTTTTTT | CASSQASQPREKLFF
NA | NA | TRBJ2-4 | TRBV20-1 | TGCAGTGCTAGTCAGGTAGCCAAAAACATTCAGTACTTC | CSASQVAKNIQYF
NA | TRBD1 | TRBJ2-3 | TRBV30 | TGTGCCTGGAGTTCCCCCAGGGGGCTCACAGATACGCAGTATTTT | CAWSSPRGLTDTQYF
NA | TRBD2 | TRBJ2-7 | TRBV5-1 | TGCGCCAGCAGCAAAGGACTAGCGCGAGACTACGAGCAGTACTTC | CASSKGLARDYEQYF
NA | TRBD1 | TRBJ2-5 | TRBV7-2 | TGTGCCAGCAGCCGCGACAGGGTGGCAGAGACCCAGTACTTC | CASSRDRVAETQYF
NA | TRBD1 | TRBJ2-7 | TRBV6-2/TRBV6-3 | TGTGCCAGCAGTTATGGGACAGGTCCTTACGAGCAGTACTTC | CASSYGTGPYEQYF
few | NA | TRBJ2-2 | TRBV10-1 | TGCGCCAGCAGTGAAGGGACAATCAGGACCGGGGAGCTGTTTTTT | CASSEGTIRTGELFF
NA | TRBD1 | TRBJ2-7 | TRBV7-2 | TGTGCCAGCAGCTGGACAGGCCAAACCTACGAGCAGTACTTC | CASSWTGQTYEQYF
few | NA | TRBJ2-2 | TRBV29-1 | TGCGGAGCCGCGAACACCGGGGAGCTGTTTTTT | CGAANTGELFF
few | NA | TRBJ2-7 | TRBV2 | TGTGCCAGCAGTGACAGGCTCACCTACGAGCAGTACTTC | CASSDRLTYEQYF
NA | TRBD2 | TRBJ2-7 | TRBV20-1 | TGCAGTGCTAGACCCCTAGCGGGAGTCGGCGGGGAGCAGTACTTC | CSARPLAGVGGEQYF
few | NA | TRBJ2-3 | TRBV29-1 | TGCAGCGTTGAAGAAGGGGGAAACGGTGGGGCTAGCACAGATACGCAGTATTTT | CSVEEGGNGGASTDTQYF
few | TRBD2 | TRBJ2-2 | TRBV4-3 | TGCGCCAGCAGCCAACAACTAGCGGGAGGGCCCCGACTGGGGGAGCTGTTTTTT | CASSQQLAGGPRLGELFF
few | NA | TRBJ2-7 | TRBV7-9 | TGTGCCAGCAGCTTAGCGTCCCAGGGAGAGCAGTACTTC | CASSLASQGEQYF
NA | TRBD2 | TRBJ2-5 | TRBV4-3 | TGCGCCAGCAGCCAGGGGACTAGCGGGAGAGGGAGAGAGACCCAGTACTTC | CASSQGTSGRGRETQYF
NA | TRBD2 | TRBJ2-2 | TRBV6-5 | TGTGCCAGCAGTTACCCGCGGGGGAGCGAGCGGGACTACACCGGGGAGCTGTTTTTT | CASSYPRGSERDYTGELFF
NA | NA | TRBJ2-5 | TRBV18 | TGTGCCAGCTCCCGGACTGAACAAGAGACCCAGTACTTC | CASSRTEQETQYF
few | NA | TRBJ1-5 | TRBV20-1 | TGCAGTGCTAGCTCAGGCAGGGTCCACCAGCCCCAGCATTTT | CSASSGRVHQPQHF
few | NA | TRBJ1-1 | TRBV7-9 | TGTGCCAGCAGCTTAGGAGACAGGAACACTGAAGCTTTCTTT | CASSLGDRNTEAFF
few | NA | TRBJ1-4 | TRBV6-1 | TGTGCCAGTCGTGACAGAATTAATGAAAAACTGTTTTTT | CASRDRINEKLFF
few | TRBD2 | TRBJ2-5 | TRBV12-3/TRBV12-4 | TGTGCCAGCAGTCTTAGCCTTACTAGCGGGAGCACCTTC | CASSLSLTSGSTF
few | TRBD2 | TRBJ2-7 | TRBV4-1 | TGCGCCAGCAGCCAACTGGGGACTAGCGGGCCCTACGAGCAGTACTTC | CASSQLGTSGPYEQYF
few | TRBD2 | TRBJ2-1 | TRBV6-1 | TGTGCCAGCAGTGAACTAGCGGGAGACTACAATGAGCAGTTCTTC | CASSELAGDYNEQFF
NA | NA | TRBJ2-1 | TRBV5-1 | TGCGCCAGCAGCTTGGACGACAGATCCTACAATGAGCAGTTCTTC | CASSLDDRSYNEQFF
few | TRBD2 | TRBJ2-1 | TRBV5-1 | TGCGCCAGCAGCTTGGAAGCGGGAGGAGACAATGAGCAGTTCTTC | CASSLEAGGDNEQFF
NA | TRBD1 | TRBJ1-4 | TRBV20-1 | TGCAGTGCTAGACTGGACAGGGGGAGGAGGACTAATGAAAAACTGTTTTTT | CSARLDRGRRTNEKLFF
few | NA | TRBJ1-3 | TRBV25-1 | TGTGCCAGCAGTGATTTCAGGAGAAACACCATATATTTT | CASSDFRRNTIYF